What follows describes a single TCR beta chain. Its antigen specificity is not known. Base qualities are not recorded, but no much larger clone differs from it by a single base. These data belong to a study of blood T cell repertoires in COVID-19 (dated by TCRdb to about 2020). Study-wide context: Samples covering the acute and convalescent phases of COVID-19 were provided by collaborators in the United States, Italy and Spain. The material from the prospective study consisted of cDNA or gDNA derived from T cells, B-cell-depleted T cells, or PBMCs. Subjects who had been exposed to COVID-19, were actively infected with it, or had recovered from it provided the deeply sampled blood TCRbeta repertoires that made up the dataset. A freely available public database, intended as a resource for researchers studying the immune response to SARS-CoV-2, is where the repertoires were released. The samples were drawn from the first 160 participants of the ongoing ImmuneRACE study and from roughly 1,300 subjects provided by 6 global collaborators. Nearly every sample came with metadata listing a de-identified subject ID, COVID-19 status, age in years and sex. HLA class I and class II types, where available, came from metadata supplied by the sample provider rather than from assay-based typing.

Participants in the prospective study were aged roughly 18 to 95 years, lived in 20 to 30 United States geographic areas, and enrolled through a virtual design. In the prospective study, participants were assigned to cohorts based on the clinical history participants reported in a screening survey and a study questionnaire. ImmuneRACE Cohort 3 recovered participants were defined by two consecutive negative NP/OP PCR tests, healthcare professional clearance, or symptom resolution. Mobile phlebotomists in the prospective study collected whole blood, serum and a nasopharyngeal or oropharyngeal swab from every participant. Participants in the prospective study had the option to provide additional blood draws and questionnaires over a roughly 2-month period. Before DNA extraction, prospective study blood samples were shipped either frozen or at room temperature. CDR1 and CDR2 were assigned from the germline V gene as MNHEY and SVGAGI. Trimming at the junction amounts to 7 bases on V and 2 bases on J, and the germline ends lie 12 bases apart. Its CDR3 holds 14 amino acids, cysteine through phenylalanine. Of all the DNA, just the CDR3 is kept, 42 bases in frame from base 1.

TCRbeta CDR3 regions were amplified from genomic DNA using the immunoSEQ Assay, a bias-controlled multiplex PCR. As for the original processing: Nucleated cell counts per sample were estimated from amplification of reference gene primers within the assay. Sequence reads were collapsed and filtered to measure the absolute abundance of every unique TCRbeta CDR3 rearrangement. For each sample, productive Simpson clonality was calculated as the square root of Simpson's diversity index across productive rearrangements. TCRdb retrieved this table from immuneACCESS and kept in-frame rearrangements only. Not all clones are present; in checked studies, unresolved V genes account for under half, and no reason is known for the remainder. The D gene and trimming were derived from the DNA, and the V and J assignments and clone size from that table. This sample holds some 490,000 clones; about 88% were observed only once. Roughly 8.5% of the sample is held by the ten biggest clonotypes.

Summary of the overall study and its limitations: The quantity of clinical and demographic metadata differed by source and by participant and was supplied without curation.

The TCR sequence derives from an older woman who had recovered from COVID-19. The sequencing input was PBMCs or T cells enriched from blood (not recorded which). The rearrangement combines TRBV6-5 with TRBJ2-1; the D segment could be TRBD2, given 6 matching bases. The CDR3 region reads CASNLPGAYNEQFF. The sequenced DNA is TGTGCCAGCAACCTCCCGGGGGCCTACAATGAGCAGTTCTTC.